This is a list of T cell receptor beta chains from one sample in a study of T cell repertoires in cytomegalovirus infection. TCRdb analysed the reads with MiXCR anew, one entry per CDR3 protein. The top ten hold about 14% of the sample, which has approximately 300,000 distinct CDR3 sequences, around 25% seen once. For these receptors, no antigen is known. The specimen comprised cultured PBMCs, sampled from culture after CMV antigen stimulation. These receptors were obtained from a human donor in good health (CMV status not recorded). Some clones in this sample may be carry-over from other donors' samples. The CDR3 runs from the conserved cysteine through the conserved F or W. Each record gives: J gene, D gene, clone size, V gene, CDR3 protein, CDR3 DNA. The D gene is left open where the match is weak. The size field is filled for only some rows; it gives once, few, many or a size class.

TRBJ2-2	TRBD2	few	TRBV11-3	CASSSPGLRNTGELFF	TGTGCCAGCAGTTCACCGGGACTACGGAACACCGGGGAGCTGTTTTTT
TRBJ2-1	TRBD2	NA	TRBV6-2/TRBV6-3	CASSSIRAGLAGESNEQFF	TGTGCCAGCAGTTCCATCAGAGCCGGACTAGCGGGAGAGTCGAATGAGCAGTTCTTC
TRBJ2-1	NA	many	TRBV7-2	CASSLAFSIKDNEQFF	TGTGCCAGCAGCTTAGCGTTTTCCATCAAAGACAATGAGCAGTTCTTC
TRBJ1-5	NA	NA	TRBV20-1	CSAMGGPNQPQHF	TGCAGTGCTATGGGGGGTCCCAATCAGCCCCAGCATTTT
TRBJ2-1	NA	few	TRBV7-9	CASSLPGSGVNEQFF	TGTGCCAGCAGCTTGCCCGGGAGTGGGGTCAATGAGCAGTTCTTC
TRBJ1-3	NA	few	TRBV4-1	CASSQVLDSGNTIYF	TGCGCCAGCAGCCAAGTTCTTGACTCTGGAAACACCATATATTTT
TRBJ2-1	TRBD2	few	TRBV7-9	CASSLVRTSGNNEQFF	TGTGCCAGCAGCTTAGTACGGACTAGCGGAAACAATGAGCAGTTCTTC
TRBJ1-1	NA	few	TRBV7-9	CASSLFPLDPTKAFF	TGTGCCAGCAGCTTATTCCCATTAGACCCTACCAAAGCTTTCTTT
TRBJ1-2	TRBD1	NA	TRBV18	CASSPLDRANYGYTF	TGTGCCAGCTCCCCCCTGGACAGGGCTAACTATGGCTACACCTTC
TRBJ2-2	NA	NA	TRBV9	CASSGTSYTGELFF	TGTGCCAGCAGCGGGACCTCCTACACCGGGGAGCTGTTTTTT
TRBJ1-1	TRBD1	few	TRBV4-1	CASSPGSNRGLNTEAFF	TGCGCCAGCAGCCCTGGTTCAAACAGGGGATTGAACACTGAAGCTTTCTTT
TRBJ2-1	TRBD2	few	TRBV9	CASSAGLAGVENEQFF	TGTGCCAGCAGCGCCGGACTAGCGGGAGTGGAGAATGAGCAGTTCTTC
TRBJ2-7	TRBD1	many	TRBV7-2	CASSPLRQGPAYEQYF	TGTGCCAGCAGCCCCTTGCGACAGGGGCCCGCCTACGAGCAGTACTTC
TRBJ1-2	NA	NA	TRBV20-1	CSALGQGGTNYGYTF	TGCAGTGCTCTGGGGCAGGGAGGTACGAACTATGGCTACACCTTC
TRBJ2-7	NA	NA	TRBV6-1	CASSSPRQPGFYEQYF	TGTGCCAGCAGCTCCCCCCGACAGCCGGGATTCTACGAGCAGTACTTC
TRBJ1-2	TRBD1	NA	TRBV12-3/TRBV12-4	CASRGGGGTAFF	TGTGCCAGCAGAGGGGGGGGCGGGACAGCCTTCTTC